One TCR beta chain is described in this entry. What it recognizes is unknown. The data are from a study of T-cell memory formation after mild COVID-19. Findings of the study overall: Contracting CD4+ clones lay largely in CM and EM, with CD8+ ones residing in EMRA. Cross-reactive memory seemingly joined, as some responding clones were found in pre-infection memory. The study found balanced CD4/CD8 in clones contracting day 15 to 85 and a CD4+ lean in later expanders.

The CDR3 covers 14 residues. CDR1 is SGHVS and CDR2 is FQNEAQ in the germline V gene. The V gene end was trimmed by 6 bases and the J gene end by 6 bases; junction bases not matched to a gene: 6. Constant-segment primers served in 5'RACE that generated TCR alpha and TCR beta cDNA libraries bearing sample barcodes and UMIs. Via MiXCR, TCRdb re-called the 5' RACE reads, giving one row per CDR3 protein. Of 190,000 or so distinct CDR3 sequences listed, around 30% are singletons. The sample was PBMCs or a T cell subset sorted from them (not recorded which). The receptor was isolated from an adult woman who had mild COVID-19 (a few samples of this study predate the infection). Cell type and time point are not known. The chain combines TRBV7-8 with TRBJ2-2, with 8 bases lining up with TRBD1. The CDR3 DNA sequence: TGTGCCAGCAGGAATTGGACAGGGCCCGGGGAGCTGTTTTTT. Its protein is CASRNWTGPGELFF.